A selection of T cell receptor beta chains follows, all from one sample in a study of blood T cells in healthy people across ages. TCRdb re-called the 5' RACE reads through MiXCR, storing one row per CDR3 protein. The sample shows about 830,000 distinct CDR3 sequences, around 62% of them seen only once. The specimen was blood. The origin of the receptors is a man aged 30-40 years in good health. Each CDR3 is given with its conserved first and last residue. A D gene is named only where the DNA matches it firmly. Not every row has a clone size; where given, it reads once, few, many or a size class.

clone size: -; J gene: TRBJ2-7; V gene: TRBV5-1; CDR3 length: 18; D gene: TRBD1; CDR3 DNA: TGCGCCAGCAGCTTGGGAGGGGACAGGGGTCGCCTAAGCGACGAGCAGTACTTC; CDR3 protein: CASSLGGDRGRLSDEQYF
clone size: few; J gene: TRBJ2-5; V gene: TRBV28; CDR3 length: 16; D gene: TRBD1; CDR3 DNA: TGTGCCAGCAGCCCCGGGACAGGGACCGTCGGAGAGACCCAGTACTTC; CDR3 protein: CASSPGTGTVGETQYF
clone size: few; J gene: TRBJ2-3; V gene: TRBV4-3; CDR3 length: 18; D gene: -; CDR3 DNA: TGCGCCAGCAGCCAAGACTCTGCGGGGGCTTACCTCACAGATACGCAGTATTTT; CDR3 protein: CASSQDSAGAYLTDTQYF
clone size: -; J gene: TRBJ2-7; V gene: TRBV7-9; CDR3 length: 14; D gene: -; CDR3 DNA: TGTGCCAGCAGCTCGATCGGGGTAGGCAACGAGCAGTACTTC; CDR3 protein: CASSSIGVGNEQYF
clone size: -; J gene: TRBJ2-7; V gene: TRBV20-1; CDR3 length: 12; D gene: -; CDR3 DNA: TGCAGTGTAGGGACTCCACCCTACGAGCAGTACTTC; CDR3 protein: CSVGTPPYEQYF
clone size: -; J gene: TRBJ1-6; V gene: TRBV4-2; CDR3 length: 16; D gene: -; CDR3 DNA: TGTGCCAGCAGTGTCGGCCCCGGCATGGGAAATTCACCCCTCCACTTT; CDR3 protein: CASSVGPGMGNSPLHF
clone size: -; J gene: TRBJ1-4; V gene: TRBV7-2; CDR3 length: 17; D gene: TRBD1; CDR3 DNA: TGTGCCAGCAGCCCCCTAGGCCAGGGGGCTATCCCGGAAAAACTGTTTTTT; CDR3 protein: CASSPLGQGAIPEKLFF
clone size: -; J gene: TRBJ1-2; V gene: TRBV2; CDR3 length: 13; D gene: -; CDR3 DNA: TGTGCCAGCAGCCCCGGGCCCACTCATGGCTACACCTTC; CDR3 protein: CASSPGPTHGYTF
clone size: few; J gene: TRBJ2-7; V gene: TRBV20-1; CDR3 length: 13; D gene: TRBD1; CDR3 DNA: TGCAGTGCTTCGACAGGGGGCATCTACGAGCAGTACTTC; CDR3 protein: CSASTGGIYEQYF
clone size: -; J gene: TRBJ2-1; V gene: TRBV4-3; CDR3 length: 17; D gene: TRBD2; CDR3 DNA: TGCGCCAGCAGCCACCCCGTAGGGAGGGGAAGCTACAATGAGCAGTTCTTC; CDR3 protein: CASSHPVGRGSYNEQFF
clone size: -; J gene: TRBJ2-7; V gene: TRBV7-3; CDR3 length: 15; D gene: -; CDR3 DNA: TGTGCCAGCAGCTTAGAGGTCGGATATGTCTACGAGCAGTACTTC; CDR3 protein: CASSLEVGYVYEQYF
clone size: -; J gene: TRBJ2-3; V gene: TRBV6-5; CDR3 length: 14; D gene: TRBD2; CDR3 DNA: TGTGCCAGCAGTTGGGGACTAGTGGCAGATACGCAGTATTTT; CDR3 protein: CASSWGLVADTQYF
clone size: -; J gene: TRBJ2-1; V gene: TRBV25-1; CDR3 length: 15; D gene: TRBD1; CDR3 DNA: TGTGCCAGCAGTGAAAATCTGGGGACAGGGGATGAGCAGTTCTTC; CDR3 protein: CASSENLGTGDEQFF
clone size: -; J gene: TRBJ2-7; V gene: TRBV7-2; CDR3 length: 13; D gene: -; CDR3 DNA: TGTGCCAGCAGCTTCAGGGAATTGAACGAGCAGTACTTC; CDR3 protein: CASSFRELNEQYF
clone size: -; J gene: TRBJ2-3; V gene: TRBV4-1; CDR3 length: 16; D gene: TRBD2; CDR3 DNA: TGCGCCAGCAGCCGGCCCACTAGCGGGGGGTCAGATACGCAGTATTTT; CDR3 protein: CASSRPTSGGSDTQYF
clone size: -; J gene: TRBJ2-7; V gene: TRBV6-2/TRBV6-3; CDR3 length: 14; D gene: -; CDR3 DNA: TGTGCCAGCACCTGGGACACCGACCTTACCGAGCAGTACTTC; CDR3 protein: CASTWDTDLTEQYF
clone size: -; J gene: TRBJ2-7; V gene: TRBV5-1; CDR3 length: 14; D gene: -; CDR3 DNA: TGCGCCAGCAGCTTTCTAGCAAGCCCCAGCGAGCAGTACTTC; CDR3 protein: CASSFLASPSEQYF
clone size: -; J gene: TRBJ2-5; V gene: TRBV20-1; CDR3 length: 14; D gene: -; CDR3 DNA: TGCAGTGCTAGAGTTCTAGCGAGAGGAGAGACCCAGTACTTC; CDR3 protein: CSARVLARGETQYF
clone size: -; J gene: TRBJ2-3; V gene: TRBV4-3; CDR3 length: 16; D gene: TRBD2; CDR3 DNA: TGCGCCAGCAGCCCGCGGGGGGGAGTCCCTGGGGATACGCAGTATTTT; CDR3 protein: CASSPRGGVPGDTQYF
clone size: -; J gene: TRBJ2-1; V gene: TRBV6-6; CDR3 length: 17; D gene: -; CDR3 DNA: TGTGCCAGCAGTTACTCCCTTAGCGCGAGCTCCTACAATGAGCAGTTCTTC; CDR3 protein: CASSYSLSASSYNEQFF
clone size: -; J gene: TRBJ2-1; V gene: TRBV27; CDR3 length: 14; D gene: -; CDR3 DNA: TGTGCCAGCAGTTTAAGGGTTCCGGGGTATGAGCAGTTCTTC; CDR3 protein: CASSLRVPGYEQFF
clone size: -; J gene: TRBJ2-1; V gene: TRBV6-2/TRBV6-3; CDR3 length: 13; D gene: TRBD1; CDR3 DNA: TGTGCCAGCAGGCTACAGGGGTCCAATGAGCAGTTCTTC; CDR3 protein: CASRLQGSNEQFF
clone size: -; J gene: TRBJ2-5; V gene: TRBV12-3/TRBV12-4; CDR3 length: 15; D gene: TRBD2; CDR3 DNA: TGTGCCAGCAGTTTACGACTAGCGGGGTCACAGACCCAGTACTTC; CDR3 protein: CASSLRLAGSQTQYF
clone size: -; J gene: TRBJ2-1; V gene: TRBV4-3; CDR3 length: 14; D gene: -; CDR3 DNA: TGCGCCAGCAGCCAAGATGGGCCGAGGGATGAGCAGTTCTTC; CDR3 protein: CASSQDGPRDEQFF
clone size: -; J gene: TRBJ2-3; V gene: TRBV29-1; CDR3 length: 17; D gene: TRBD2; CDR3 DNA: TGCAGCGTTGAAGATACTAGCGGGGGCCCCGGCACAGATACGCAGTATTTT; CDR3 protein: CSVEDTSGGPGTDTQYF
clone size: -; J gene: TRBJ2-2; V gene: TRBV6-5; CDR3 length: 18; D gene: TRBD1; CDR3 DNA: TGTGCCAGCAGTTACCGCCCCGGGACAGGGAGAAAATCCGGGGAGCTGTTTTTT; CDR3 protein: CASSYRPGTGRKSGELFF